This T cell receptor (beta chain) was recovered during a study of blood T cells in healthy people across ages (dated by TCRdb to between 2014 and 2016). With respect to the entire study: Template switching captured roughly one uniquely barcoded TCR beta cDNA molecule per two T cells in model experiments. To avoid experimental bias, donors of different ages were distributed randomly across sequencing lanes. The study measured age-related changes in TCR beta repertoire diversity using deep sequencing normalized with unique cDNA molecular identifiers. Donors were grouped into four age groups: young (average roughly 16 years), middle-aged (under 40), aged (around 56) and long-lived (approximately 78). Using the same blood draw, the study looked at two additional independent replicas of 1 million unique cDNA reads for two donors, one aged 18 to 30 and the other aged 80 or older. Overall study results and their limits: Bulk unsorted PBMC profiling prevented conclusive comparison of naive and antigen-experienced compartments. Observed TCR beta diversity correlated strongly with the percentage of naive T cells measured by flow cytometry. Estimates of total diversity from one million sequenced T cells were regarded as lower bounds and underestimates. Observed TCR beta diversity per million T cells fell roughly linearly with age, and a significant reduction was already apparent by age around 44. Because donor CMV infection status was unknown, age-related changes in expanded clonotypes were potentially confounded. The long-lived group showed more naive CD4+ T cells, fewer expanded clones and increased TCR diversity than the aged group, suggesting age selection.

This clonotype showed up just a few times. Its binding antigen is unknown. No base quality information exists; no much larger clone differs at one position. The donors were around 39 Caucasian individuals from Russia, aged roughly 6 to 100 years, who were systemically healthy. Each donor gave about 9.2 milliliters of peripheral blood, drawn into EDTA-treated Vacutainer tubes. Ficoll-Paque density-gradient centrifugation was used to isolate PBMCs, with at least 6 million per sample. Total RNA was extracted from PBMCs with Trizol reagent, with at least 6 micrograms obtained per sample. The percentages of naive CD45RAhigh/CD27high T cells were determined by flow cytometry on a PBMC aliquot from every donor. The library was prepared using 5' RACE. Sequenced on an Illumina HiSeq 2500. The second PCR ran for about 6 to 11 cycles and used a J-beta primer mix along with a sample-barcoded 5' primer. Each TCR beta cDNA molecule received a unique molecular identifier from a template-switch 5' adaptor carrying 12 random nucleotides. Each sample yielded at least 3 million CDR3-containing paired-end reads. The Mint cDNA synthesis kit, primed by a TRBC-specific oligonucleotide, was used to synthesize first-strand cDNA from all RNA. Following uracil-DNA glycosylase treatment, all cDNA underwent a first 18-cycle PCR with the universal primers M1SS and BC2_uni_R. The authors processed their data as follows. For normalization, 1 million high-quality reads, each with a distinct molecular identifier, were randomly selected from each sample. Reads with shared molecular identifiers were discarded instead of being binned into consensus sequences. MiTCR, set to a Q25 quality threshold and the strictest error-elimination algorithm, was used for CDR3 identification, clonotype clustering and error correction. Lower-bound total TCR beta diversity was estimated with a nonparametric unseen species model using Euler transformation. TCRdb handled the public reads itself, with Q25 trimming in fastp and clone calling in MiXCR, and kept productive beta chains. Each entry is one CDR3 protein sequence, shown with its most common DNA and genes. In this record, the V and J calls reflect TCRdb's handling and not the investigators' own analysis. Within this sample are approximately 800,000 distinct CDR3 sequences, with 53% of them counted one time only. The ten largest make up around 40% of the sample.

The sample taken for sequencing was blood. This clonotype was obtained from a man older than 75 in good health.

Here is the DNA: TGTGCCAGCAGTGAGGCCAGGGGCAACTATGGCTACACCTTC. The resulting protein is CASSEARGNYGYTF. The rearranged segments are TRBV25-1 and TRBJ1-2; TRBD1 could be the D gene, as 6 bases match. The junction shows trimming of 3 bases on V and 2 bases on J, plus 10 bases between the germline ends. The cysteine opens and the phenylalanine closes a CDR3 of 14 amino acids. CDR3 DNA is the only sequence kept; it has 42 bases, read in frame from the first base. CDR1 and CDR2 (MGHDK, SYGVNS) derive from the germline V gene.